Listed below are T cell receptor beta chains from one sample, sequenced in a study of identifying expanded T cells in peripheral blood. This table comes from immunoSEQ multiplex PCR, and its TCRdb copy is limited to in-frame clones, with some not included. Here the sample spans around 82,000 clones, 80% to 85% being singletons. Input material: blood. The receptors originated from a person aged 18-70 years in good health. Both conserved end residues are part of each CDR3. A D gene is named only where the DNA matches it firmly. Only some rows state a clone size, as once, few, many or a class for expanded clones.

TRBV7-3	-	TRBD2	TRBJ2-1	TGTGCCAGCAGCTTAGGGGAGGGGTCCTCCTACAATGAGCAGTTCTTC	CASSLGEGSSYNEQFF
TRBV9	once	-	TRBJ1-3	TGTGCCAGCAGCGCCCTGAGGGACTCTGGAAACACCATATATTTT	CASSALRDSGNTIYF
TRBV6-5	-	-	TRBJ2-7	TGTGCCAGCAGTGGAGCCGGGACACCCTACGAGCAGTACTTC	CASSGAGTPYEQYF
TRBV7-3	-	-	TRBJ2-2	TGTGCCAGCAGCTCGGGAGCAAACACCGGGGAGCTGTTTTTT	CASSSGANTGELFF
TRBV27	-	-	TRBJ1-1	TGTGCCAGCAGTTTACTCAACCCGGGGGTGAACACTGAAGCTTTCTTT	CASSLLNPGVNTEAFF
TRBV28	-	-	TRBJ2-7	TGTGCCAGCATAGGAGGGGACTCCTACGAGCAGTACTTC	CASIGGDSYEQYF
TRBV19	-	-	TRBJ2-1	TGTGCCAGTAGTATGGAGACTAGCAATGAGCAGTTCTTC	CASSMETSNEQFF
TRBV4-1	-	-	TRBJ1-2	TGCGCCAGCAGCCATCCTGTGATTACCTCCTATGGCTACACCTTC	CASSHPVITSYGYTF
TRBV10-3	-	TRBD1	TRBJ2-1	TGTGCCATCAGTGAGACAGGGGACGCCTACAATGAGCAGTTCTTC	CAISETGDAYNEQFF
TRBV10-3	once	TRBD2	TRBJ2-2	TGTGCCATCAGTGAACGGACTAGCGGGAAGAAGGGCGGGGAGCTGTTTTTT	CAISERTSGKKGGELFF
TRBV2	-	-	TRBJ2-5	TGTGCCAGCAGTCGGCAGGGTCTCATTCAAGAGACCCAGTACTTC	CASSRQGLIQETQYF
TRBV30	-	-	TRBJ1-3	TGTGCCTGGACTAGGTTGAAGGTCTCTGGAAACACCATATATTTT	CAWTRLKVSGNTIYF
TRBV6-5	-	TRBD1	TRBJ2-1	TGTGCCAGCAGGGGACAGGGAAGGAATGAGCAGTTCTTC	CASRGQGRNEQFF
TRBV29-1	-	-	TRBJ2-1	TGCAGCGTTGACCAGAGCTCCTACAATGAGCAGTTCTTC	CSVDQSSYNEQFF
TRBV28	-	-	TRBJ1-5	TGTGCCAGCAGACTATCCCGCGGCAATCAGCCCCAGCATTTT	CASRLSRGNQPQHF
TRBV10-3	once	TRBD1	TRBJ2-5	TGTGCCATCCGGCGGGACAGGACCCAAGAGACCCAGTACTTC	CAIRRDRTQETQYF
TRBV7-3	-	TRBD2	TRBJ2-6	TGTGCCAGCAATGATACCGGGACTAGCGGGAGCTCTGGGGCCAACGTCCTGACTTTC	CASNDTGTSGSSGANVLTF
TRBV6-5	once	-	TRBJ2-7	TGTGCCAGCAGTAACCCCGGGGGCCTCTACGAGCAGTACTTC	CASSNPGGLYEQYF
TRBV6-1	-	-	TRBJ1-2	TGTGCCAGCAGTGAGGCCCGGGGTAACTATGGCTACACCTTC	CASSEARGNYGYTF
TRBV10-3	-	-	TRBJ2-2	TGTGCCATCACAAACACCGGGGAGCTGTTTTTT	CAITNTGELFF
TRBV5-1	-	-	TRBJ2-3	TGCGCCAGCCGAAGGCAAGTAGGCACAGATACGCAGTATTTT	CASRRQVGTDTQYF
TRBV7-2	-	-	TRBJ1-2	TGTGCCAGCAGCTTAGCGCGTCAGGGGAGTAGATATGGCTACACCTTC	CASSLARQGSRYGYTF
TRBV7-2	-	-	TRBJ1-1	TGTGCCAGCAGCTTTTCAGGGACCAACACTGAAGCTTTCTTT	CASSFSGTNTEAFF
TRBV6-6	-	TRBD1	TRBJ1-3	TGTGCCAGCAGAGCGGACAGGGGGCCTGGAAACACCATATATTTT	CASRADRGPGNTIYF
TRBV4-1	-	TRBD2	TRBJ2-7	TGCGCCAGCAGCCAAGAAGTAGCGGGAGCTGCTCTCGAGCAGTACTTC	CASSQEVAGAALEQYF
TRBV18	-	TRBD1	TRBJ2-5	TGTGCCAGCTCACCAGGGGACAGGGGCCGTGAGCAGTACTTC	CASSPGDRGREQYF
TRBV7-2	-	-	TRBJ2-1	TGTGCCAGCAGCTTAGCGGGGAGGAGGAGCTACAATGAGCAGTTCTTC	CASSLAGRRSYNEQFF
TRBV28	-	TRBD2	TRBJ2-3	TGTGCCAGCAGTTCGGGGACTAGCGGGAGGACCTGGGGCACAGATACGCAGTATTTT	CASSSGTSGRTWGTDTQYF
TRBV5-1	-	-	TRBJ2-1	TGCGCCAGCAGCTTGGGGGCGGGAATCTCCTACAATGAGCAGTTCTTC	CASSLGAGISYNEQFF
TRBV9	-	-	TRBJ1-1	TGTGCCAGCAGCGTCCTGGGCACCGCGGCCACTGAAGCTTTCTTT	CASSVLGTAATEAFF
TRBV11-2	-	-	TRBJ2-7	TGTGCCAGCAGCTACGGATACTACGAGCAGTACTTC	CASSYGYYEQYF
TRBV7-7	-	-	TRBJ2-1	TGTGCTAGCAGCCAGGGACTCGGGGACTACAATGAGCAGTTCTTC	CASSQGLGDYNEQFF
TRBV28	once	-	TRBJ2-4	TGTGCCAGCAGTTTACTAGAAAACTCAAAAAACATTCAGTACTTC	CASSLLENSKNIQYF
TRBV7-3	few	-	TRBJ2-1	TGTGCCAGCAGCTTAGAATGGGCTAGCGACAATGAGCAGTTCTTC	CASSLEWASDNEQFF
TRBV18	-	-	TRBJ2-2	TGTGCCAGCTCACCGAGGCAGGGAATTAACACCGGGGAGCTGTTTTTT	CASSPRQGINTGELFF
TRBV28	-	TRBD2	TRBJ2-1	TGTGCCAGCAGTTTAAATTGGGAGGGAGTACTCTTC	CASSLNWEGVLF
TRBV19	-	-	TRBJ2-5	TGTGCCAGTAGTCAGGACAGACAAGAGACCCAGTACTTC	CASSQDRQETQYF
TRBV7-2	-	-	TRBJ1-5	TGTGCCAGCAGCTTAAATCGAGGACAGCCCCAGCATTTT	CASSLNRGQPQHF
TRBV7-2	once	TRBD1	TRBJ1-2	TGTGCCAGCAGTCCAGGGGGCATACGAGGCTACACCTTC	CASSPGGIRGYTF
TRBV5-4	-	TRBD1	TRBJ2-2	TGTGCCAGCAGCTGGGACAGTAACACCGGGGAGCTGTTTTTT	CASSWDSNTGELFF
TRBV7-2	-	TRBD1	TRBJ2-7	TGTGCCAGCAGCCGGGGACAGAGCTCCTACGAGCAGTACTTC	CASSRGQSSYEQYF
TRBV11-2	-	-	TRBJ2-3	TGTGCCAGCAGCTTAAGGGGGAGCACAGATACGCAGTATTTT	CASSLRGSTDTQYF
TRBV6-5	-	-	TRBJ2-7	TGTGCCAGCAGTTACGGACTGACCCCGGGCAACGAGCAGTACTTC	CASSYGLTPGNEQYF
TRBV27	few	-	TRBJ1-5	TGTGCCAGCAGAGGCATACTAGAAACCAATCAGCCCCAGCATTTT	CASRGILETNQPQHF
TRBV19	few	TRBD1	TRBJ1-1	TGTGCCAGTAGTGGGACAGGGATCAGAGTCCCTGAAGCTTTCTTT	CASSGTGIRVPEAFF
TRBV11-2	-	-	TRBJ1-1	TGTGCCAGCAGCTTAGTGACAGGCGTGAACACTGAAGCTTTCTTT	CASSLVTGVNTEAFF
TRBV6-1	-	-	TRBJ2-7	TGTGCCAGCAACTTCCGGAGACACCCGTCCTACGAGCAGTACTTC	CASNFRRHPSYEQYF
TRBV7-9	-	-	TRBJ2-1	TGTGCCAGCAGCTTAGCGGGAGTCACCTTTCGCCGCAATGAGCAGTTCTTC	CASSLAGVTFRRNEQFF
TRBV28	few	-	TRBJ1-2	TGTGCCAGCAGCCCCGGCCTGGCTTATGGCTACACCTTC	CASSPGLAYGYTF
TRBV7-3	-	TRBD2	TRBJ2-5	TGTGCCAGCAGCCCGGGACTAGCGGGCCTACAAGAGACCCAGTACTTC	CASSPGLAGLQETQYF
TRBV30	-	-	TRBJ2-7	TGTGCCTGGAGCAGGGGAGAGCAGTACTTC	CAWSRGEQYF
TRBV28	-	-	TRBJ1-2	TGTGCCAGCACCCAAGCTAACTATGGCTACACCTTC	CASTQANYGYTF
TRBV7-9	-	-	TRBJ1-2	TGTGCCAGCAGCTTAGAACAGGGCCGAGGCCTCTTC	CASSLEQGRGLF
TRBV4-3	-	-	TRBJ1-2	TGCGCCAGCAGCCAAGATGGGGAGATAGGTGGCTACACCTTC	CASSQDGEIGGYTF